This T cell receptor beta chain was captured in a study of post-analysis software for immune sequencing data. Study context: Relapsing-remitting, secondary progressive and progressive-relapsing multiple sclerosis courses were included. General study results and limits: Samples from a shared batch, those prepared together, strongly co-clustered by F measure. For normalized Chao1 diversity, multiple sclerosis patients scored significantly lower than controls did.

This clonotype was recorded once. Its antigen is as yet unknown. TCR beta libraries were prepared from cDNA with unique molecular identifiers. Starting from roughly 1.1 to 9.2 million T cells, the study yielded 450,000 to 500,000 cDNA molecules. TCRdb recomputed calls from the PCR reads with MiXCR, one row per CDR3 protein. The sample has about 810,000 distinct CDR3 sequences, about 57% seen once. The TCR was taken from a girl aged 5-17 years with multiple sclerosis. Material for sequencing was blood.

The CDR3 nucleotides read TGTGCCACCAGCAGAGATCAGGGGGCAGACGAGCAGTACTTC. Protein: CATSRDQGADEQYF. This chain uses TRBV15 with TRBJ2-5; 8 nucleotides match TRBD1. The J call may not be correct, given that the DNA end is closer to TRBJ2-7. The CDR3 length is 14 residues. Germline CDR1 reads LNHNV; CDR2 reads YYDKDF (reference sequence).